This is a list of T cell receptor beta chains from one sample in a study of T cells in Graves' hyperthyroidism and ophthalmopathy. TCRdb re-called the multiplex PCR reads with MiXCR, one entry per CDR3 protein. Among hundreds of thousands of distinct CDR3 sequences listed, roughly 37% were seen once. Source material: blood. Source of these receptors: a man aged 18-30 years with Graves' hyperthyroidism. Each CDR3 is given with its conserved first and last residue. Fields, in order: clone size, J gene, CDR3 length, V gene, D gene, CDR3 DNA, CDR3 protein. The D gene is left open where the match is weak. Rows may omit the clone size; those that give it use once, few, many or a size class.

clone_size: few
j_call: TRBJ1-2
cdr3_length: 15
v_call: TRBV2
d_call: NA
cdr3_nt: TGTGCCAGCAGTGAAGAAAGGGTCTCCAACTATGGCTACACCTTC
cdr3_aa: CASSEERVSNYGYTF

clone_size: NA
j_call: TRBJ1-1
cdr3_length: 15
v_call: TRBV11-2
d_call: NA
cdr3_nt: TGTGCCAGCAGCCCCTGGGCCCGGGAGAACACTGAAGCTTTCTTT
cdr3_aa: CASSPWARENTEAFF

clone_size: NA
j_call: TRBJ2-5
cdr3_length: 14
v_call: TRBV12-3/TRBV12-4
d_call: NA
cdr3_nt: TGTGCCAGCAGTTTAGAAGCGGACCAAGAGGCCCAGTACTTC
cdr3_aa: CASSLEADQEAQYF

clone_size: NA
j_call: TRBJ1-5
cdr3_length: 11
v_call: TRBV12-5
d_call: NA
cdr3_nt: TGTGCTAGTGGTTTCGGGCAGCCCCAGCATTTT
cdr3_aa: CASGFGQPQHF

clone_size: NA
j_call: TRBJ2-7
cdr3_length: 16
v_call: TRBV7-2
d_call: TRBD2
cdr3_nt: TGTACCAGCAGCCCCATGACTAGCGGCCTCTATTACGAGCAGTACTTC
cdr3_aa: CTSSPMTSGLYYEQYF

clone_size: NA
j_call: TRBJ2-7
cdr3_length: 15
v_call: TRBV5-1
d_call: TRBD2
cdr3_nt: TGCGCCAGCAAAGCGGGATTAGCAAGCTCCTACGAGCAGTACTTC
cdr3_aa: CASKAGLASSYEQYF

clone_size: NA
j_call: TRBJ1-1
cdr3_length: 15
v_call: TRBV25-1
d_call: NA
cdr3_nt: TGTGCCAGCTCGGTTGGGGGACGGAGGGACACTGAAGCTTTCTTT
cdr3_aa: CASSVGGRRDTEAFF

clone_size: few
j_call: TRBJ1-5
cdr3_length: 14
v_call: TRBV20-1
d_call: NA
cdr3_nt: TGCAGTGCTAGTGTACAGGGCTTAAACCAGCCCCAGCATTTT
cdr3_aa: CSASVQGLNQPQHF

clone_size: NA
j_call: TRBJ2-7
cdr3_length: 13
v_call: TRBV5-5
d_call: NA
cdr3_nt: TGTGCCAGCAGCCCGGGATTTACCTACGAGCAGTACTTC
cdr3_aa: CASSPGFTYEQYF

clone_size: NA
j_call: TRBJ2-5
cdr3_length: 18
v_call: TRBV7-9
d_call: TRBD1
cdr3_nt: TGTGCCAGCAGCACCGGGACAGGTTTCCTTCAACGGCAAGAGACCCAGTACTTC
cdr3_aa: CASSTGTGFLQRQETQYF

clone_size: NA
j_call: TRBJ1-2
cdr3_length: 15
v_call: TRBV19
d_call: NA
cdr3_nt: TGTGCCAGTAGTGCCGCCGGGACGGGCTTATATTTTTGGACCTTC
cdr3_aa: CASSAAGTGLYFWTF

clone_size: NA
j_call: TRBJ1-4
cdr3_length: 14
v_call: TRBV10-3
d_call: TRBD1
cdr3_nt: TGTGCCAGCAGTGAGGGACAGGAGGCTGAAAAACTGTTTTTT
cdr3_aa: CASSEGQEAEKLFF

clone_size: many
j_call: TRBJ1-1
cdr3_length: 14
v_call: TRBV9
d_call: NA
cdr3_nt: TGTGCCAGCTCACCATCGAGGGGATCCACTGAAGCTTTCTTT
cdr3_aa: CASSPSRGSTEAFF